This T cell receptor (beta chain) emerged from a study of cytomegalovirus exposure and HLA in healthy donors. At the level of the study: HLA-typed donors were the source of 86 million or so unique TCRs held in an early data release. Overall study results and limits: A few CMV-associated chains proved CMV antigen-specific in vitro. For TCR beta chains, V- and J-gene trimming was later linked to a missense DCLRE1C variant.

This clone has only a few counts. The antigen is undetermined. At one end, the junction sequence differs from germline, possibly due to a read error. PCR involved 60 Vbeta and 13 Jbeta primers. Profiling relied on immunoSEQ multiplex PCR, and the TCRdb table lists in-frame clones only, not all of them. The data contain approximately 110,000 clones, 12% of them seen just once; the ten biggest clones take up more than 15%. The sequenced sample was PBMCs. This TCR came from a middle-aged man in good health and CMV-seropositive.

CDR3 in amino acids: CASSVARQSYGYTF. CDR3 bases: TGTGCCAGCAGCGTAGCCAGACAGTCCTATGGCTACACCTTC. The chain recombines TRBV7-9 with TRBJ1-2, with D possibly TRBD1 on 5 matching bases. This CDR3 has 14 amino acids. Looked up from germline, CDR1 is SEHNR and CDR2 is FQNEAQ (reference sequence).